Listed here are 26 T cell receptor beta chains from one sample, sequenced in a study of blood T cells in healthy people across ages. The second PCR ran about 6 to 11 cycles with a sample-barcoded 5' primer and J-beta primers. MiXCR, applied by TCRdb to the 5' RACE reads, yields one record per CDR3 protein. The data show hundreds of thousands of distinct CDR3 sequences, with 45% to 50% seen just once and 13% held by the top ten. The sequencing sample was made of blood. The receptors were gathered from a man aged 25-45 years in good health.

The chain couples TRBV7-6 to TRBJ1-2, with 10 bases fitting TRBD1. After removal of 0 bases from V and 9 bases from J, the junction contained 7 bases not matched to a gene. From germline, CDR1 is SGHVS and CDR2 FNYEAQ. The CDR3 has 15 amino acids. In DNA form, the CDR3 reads TGTGCCAGCAGCTTAGCGGGACAGGGGTTTGGGAGCTACACCTTC. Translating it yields CASSLAGQGFGSYTF.

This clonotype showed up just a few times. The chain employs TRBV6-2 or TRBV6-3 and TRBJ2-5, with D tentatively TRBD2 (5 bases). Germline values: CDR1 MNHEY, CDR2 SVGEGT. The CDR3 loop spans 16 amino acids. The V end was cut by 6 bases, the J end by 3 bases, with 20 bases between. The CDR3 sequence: CASSPGEGRGKETQYF. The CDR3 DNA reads TGTGCCAGCAGCCCTGGAGAAGGCCGGGGTAAAGAGACCCAGTACTTC.

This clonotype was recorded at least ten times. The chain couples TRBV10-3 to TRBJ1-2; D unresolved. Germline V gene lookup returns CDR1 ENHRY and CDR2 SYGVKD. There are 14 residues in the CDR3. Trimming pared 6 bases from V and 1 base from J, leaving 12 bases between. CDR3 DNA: TGTGCCATCAGGGGTTCATCCGATAACTATGGCTACACCTTC. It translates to CAIRGSSDNYGYTF.

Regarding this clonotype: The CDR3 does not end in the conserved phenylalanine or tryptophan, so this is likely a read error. CDR3 in DNA: TGTGCCACCAGTGATTTGGGTAAATTCCAAGAGACCCAGTACTTA. It codes for CATSDLGKFQETQYL. The chain is built from TRBV24-1 and TRBJ2-5; D unresolved. The CDR3 is 15 amino acids. Looked up from germline, CDR1 is KGHDR and CDR2 is SFDVKD. Trimming took 0 bases from V and 1 from J, leaving 8 bases between them.

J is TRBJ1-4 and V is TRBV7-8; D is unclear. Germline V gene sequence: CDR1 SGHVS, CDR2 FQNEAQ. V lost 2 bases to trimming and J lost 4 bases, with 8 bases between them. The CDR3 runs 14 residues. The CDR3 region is CASSLRDDNEKLFF. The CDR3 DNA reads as TGTGCCAGCAGCTTACGGGATGATAATGAAAAACTGTTTTTT.

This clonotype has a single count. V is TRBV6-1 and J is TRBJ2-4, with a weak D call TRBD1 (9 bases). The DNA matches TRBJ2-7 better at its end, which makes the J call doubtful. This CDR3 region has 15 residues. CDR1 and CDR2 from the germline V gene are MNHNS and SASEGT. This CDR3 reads CASSREGQGSNEQYF. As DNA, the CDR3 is TGTGCCAGCAGTCGGGAGGGACAGGGTTCGAACGAGCAGTACTTC.

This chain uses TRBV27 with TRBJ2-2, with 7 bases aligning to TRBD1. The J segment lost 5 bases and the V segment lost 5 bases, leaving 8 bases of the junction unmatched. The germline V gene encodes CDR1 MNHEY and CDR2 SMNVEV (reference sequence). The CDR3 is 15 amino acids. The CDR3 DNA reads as TGTGCCAGCAGTATACAGGGGTCGAGGACCGGGGAGCTGTTTTTT. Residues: CASSIQGSRTGELFF.

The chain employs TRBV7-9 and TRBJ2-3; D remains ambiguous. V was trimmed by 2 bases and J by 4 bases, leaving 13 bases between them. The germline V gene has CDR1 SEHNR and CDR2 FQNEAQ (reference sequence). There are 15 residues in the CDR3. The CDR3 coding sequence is TGTGCCAGCAGCTTACGGCCTACGGGCGCAGATACGCAGTATTTT. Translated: CASSLRPTGADTQYF.

This CDR3 is CASSLDNNAGEQYF. CDR3 in DNA: TGTGCCAGCAGCCTAGATAACAACGCGGGCGAGCAGTACTTC. This chain joins TRBV7-9 and TRBJ2-7; tentative D call: TRBD2 (5 bases). Germline lookup yields CDR1 SEHNR and CDR2 FQNEAQ (reference sequence). The CDR3 has 14 amino acids. V was pared by 5 bases and J by 6 bases, with 17 bases between.

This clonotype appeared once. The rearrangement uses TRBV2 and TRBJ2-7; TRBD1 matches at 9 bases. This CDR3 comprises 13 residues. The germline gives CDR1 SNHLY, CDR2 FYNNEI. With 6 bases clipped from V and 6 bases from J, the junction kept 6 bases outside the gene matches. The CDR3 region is CASRQGALVEQYF. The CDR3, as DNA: TGTGCCAGCAGACAGGGGGCGCTTGTCGAGCAGTACTTC.

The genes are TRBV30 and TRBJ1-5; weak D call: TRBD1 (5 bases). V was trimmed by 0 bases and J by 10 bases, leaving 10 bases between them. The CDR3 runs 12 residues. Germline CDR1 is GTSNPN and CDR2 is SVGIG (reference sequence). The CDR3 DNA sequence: TGTGCCTGGAGTGTCGGGGGGGTACCCCAGCATTTT. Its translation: CAWSVGGVPQHF.

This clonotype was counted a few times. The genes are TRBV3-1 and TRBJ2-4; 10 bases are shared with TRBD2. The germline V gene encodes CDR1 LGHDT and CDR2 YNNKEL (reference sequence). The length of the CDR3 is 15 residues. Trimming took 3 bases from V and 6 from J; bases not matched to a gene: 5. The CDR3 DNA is TGTGCCAGCAGCCAGAGCGGGGGGGCCGGAAACATTCAGTACTTC. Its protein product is CASSQSGGAGNIQYF.

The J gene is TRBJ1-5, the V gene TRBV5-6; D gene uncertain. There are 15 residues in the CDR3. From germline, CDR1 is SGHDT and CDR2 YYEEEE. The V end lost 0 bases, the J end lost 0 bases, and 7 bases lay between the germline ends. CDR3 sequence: CASSLGQASNQPQHF. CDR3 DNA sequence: TGTGCCAGCAGCTTGGGTCAGGCTAGCAATCAGCCCCAGCATTTT.

DNA for the CDR3: TGTGCCAGCAGGCAACAGGGGGGTCCTTTCGATACGCAGTATTTT. Residues: CASRQQGGPFDTQYF. The V gene is TRBV7-2, the J gene TRBJ2-3; 8 bases are a match to TRBD1. This CDR3 is built from 15 residues. Germline V gives CDR1 SGHTA, CDR2 FQGNSA. V shed 6 bases, J shed 6 bases, and the junction held 11 bases outside the gene matches.

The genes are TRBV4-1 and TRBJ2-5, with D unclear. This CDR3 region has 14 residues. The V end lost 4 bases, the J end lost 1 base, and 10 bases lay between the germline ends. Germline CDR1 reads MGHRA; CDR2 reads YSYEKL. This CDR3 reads CASSPIAPQETQYF. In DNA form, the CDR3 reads TGCGCCAGCAGCCCTATTGCGCCCCAAGAGACCCAGTACTTC.

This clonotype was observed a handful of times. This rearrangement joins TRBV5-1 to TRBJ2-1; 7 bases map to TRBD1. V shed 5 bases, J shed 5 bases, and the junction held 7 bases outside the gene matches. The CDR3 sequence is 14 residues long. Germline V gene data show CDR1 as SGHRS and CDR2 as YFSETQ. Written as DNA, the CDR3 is TGCGCCAGCAGTTTAGAGACAGGGAACAATGAGCAGTTCTTC. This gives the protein CASSLETGNNEQFF.

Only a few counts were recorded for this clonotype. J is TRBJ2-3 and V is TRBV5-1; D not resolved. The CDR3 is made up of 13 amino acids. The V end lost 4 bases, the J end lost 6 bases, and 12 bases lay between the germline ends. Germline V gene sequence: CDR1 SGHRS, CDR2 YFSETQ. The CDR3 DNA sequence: TGCGCCAGCAGCCCGGACGGTTACGATACGCAGTATTTT. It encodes CASSPDGYDTQYF.

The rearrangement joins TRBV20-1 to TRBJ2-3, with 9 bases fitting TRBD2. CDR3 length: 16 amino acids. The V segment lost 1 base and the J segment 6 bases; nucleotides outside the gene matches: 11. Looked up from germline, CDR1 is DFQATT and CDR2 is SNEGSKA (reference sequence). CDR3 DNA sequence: TGCAGTGCTAGAGCCCGACTAGCGGCTTGGGGGGATACGCAGTATTTT. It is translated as CSARARLAAWGDTQYF.

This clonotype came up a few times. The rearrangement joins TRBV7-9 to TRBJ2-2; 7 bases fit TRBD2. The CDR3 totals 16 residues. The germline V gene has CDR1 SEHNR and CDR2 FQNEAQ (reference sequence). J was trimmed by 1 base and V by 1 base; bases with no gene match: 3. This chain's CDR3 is CASSLGPSGNTGELFF. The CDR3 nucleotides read TGTGCCAGCAGCTTAGGACCTAGCGGGAACACCGGGGAGCTGTTTTTT.

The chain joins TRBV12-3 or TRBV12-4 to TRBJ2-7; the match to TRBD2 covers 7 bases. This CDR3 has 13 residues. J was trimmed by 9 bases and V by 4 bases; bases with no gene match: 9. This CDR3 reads CASSSTSERGQYF. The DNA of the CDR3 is TGTGCCAGCAGTTCTACTAGCGAAAGGGGGCAGTACTTC.

Here the CDR3 reads CSVERWDREKTQYF. The CDR3 DNA reads TGCAGCGTTGAAAGATGGGACAGGGAAAAGACCCAGTACTTC. This chain uses TRBV29-1 with TRBJ2-5; 9 positions agree with TRBD1. Germline V CDR1 and CDR2: SQVTM, ANQGSEA. The CDR3 totals 14 residues. With V trimmed by 2 bases and J by 6 bases, 7 bases remained unmatched. Filled out from reference TRBV29-1 and TRBJ2-5, the complete variable domain reads SAVISQKPSRDICQRGTSLTIQCQVDSQVTMMFWYRQQPGQSLTLIATANQGSEATYESGFVIDKFPISRPNLTFSTLTVSNMSPEDSSIYLCSVERWDREKTQYFGPGTRLLVL.

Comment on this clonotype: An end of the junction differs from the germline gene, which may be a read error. This CDR3 is CTSNQRTENEQFF. The CDR3 DNA sequence: TGTACCAGCAACCAAAGGACGGAAAATGAGCAGTTCTTC. The chain carries TRBV6-2 or TRBV6-3 and TRBJ2-1; D gene uncertain. The CDR3 length is 13 residues. Germline-derived CDR1 and CDR2 are MNHEY and SVGEGT.

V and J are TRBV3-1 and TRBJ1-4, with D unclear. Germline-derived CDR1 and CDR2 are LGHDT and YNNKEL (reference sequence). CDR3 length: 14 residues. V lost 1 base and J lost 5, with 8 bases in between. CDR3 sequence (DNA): TGTGCCAGCAGCCAAGGGGCCTTAAATGAAAAACTGTTTTTT. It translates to CASSQGALNEKLFF.

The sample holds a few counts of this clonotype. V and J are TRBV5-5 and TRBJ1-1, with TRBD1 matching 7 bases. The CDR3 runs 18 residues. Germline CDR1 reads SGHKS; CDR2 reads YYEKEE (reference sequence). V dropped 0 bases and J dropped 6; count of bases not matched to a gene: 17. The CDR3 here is CASSLAVRWAGGDAEAFF. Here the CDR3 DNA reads TGTGCCAGCAGCTTGGCCGTAAGGTGGGCAGGGGGTGACGCTGAAGCTTTCTTT.

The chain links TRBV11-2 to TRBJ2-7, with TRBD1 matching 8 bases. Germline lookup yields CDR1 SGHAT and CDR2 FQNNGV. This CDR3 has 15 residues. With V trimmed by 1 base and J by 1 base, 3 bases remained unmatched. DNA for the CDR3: TGTGCCAGCAGCTTAGGGACAGGGACTTCCTACGAGCAGTACTTC. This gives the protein CASSLGTGTSYEQYF.

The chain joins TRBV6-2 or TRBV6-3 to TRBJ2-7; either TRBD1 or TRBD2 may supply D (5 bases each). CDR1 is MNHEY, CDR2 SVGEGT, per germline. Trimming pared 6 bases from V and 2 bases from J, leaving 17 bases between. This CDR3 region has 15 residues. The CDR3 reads CASRPPGRGTYEQYF. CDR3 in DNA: TGTGCCAGCAGACCCCCGGGACGGGGAACCTACGAGCAGTACTTC.